This T cell receptor (beta chain) was identified during a study of blood T cells in healthy people across ages (dated by TCRdb to between 2015 and 2016). At the level of the whole study: In model experiments, template switching captured about one uniquely barcoded TCR beta cDNA molecule for every two T cells. Using deep sequencing normalized with unique cDNA molecular identifiers, the study measured how TCR beta repertoire diversity changes with age. Donors were grouped into four age groups: young (average roughly 15 years), middle-aged (under 40), aged (roughly 62) and long-lived (82). Using the same blood draw, the study looked at two additional independent replicas of 1 million unique cDNA reads for two donors, one aged 18 to 30 and the other aged 80 or older.

The 39 donors, aged about 6 to 95 years, were systemically healthy Caucasian individuals from Russia. Roughly 10 milliliters of peripheral blood were collected from each donor into EDTA-treated Vacutainer tubes. Ficoll-Paque density-gradient centrifugation was used to isolate PBMCs, with at least 6 million obtained per sample. Trizol reagent was used to extract total RNA from the PBMCs, yielding at least 6 micrograms per sample. For every donor, flow cytometry on a PBMC aliquot measured the percentage of naive CD45RAhigh/CD27high T cells. The library was made by 5' RACE. Instrument on record: Illumina HiSeq 2500. A second PCR of roughly 7 to 11 cycles was run with a J-beta primer mix and a sample-barcoded 5' primer. Each TCR beta cDNA molecule received a unique molecular identifier from a template-switch 5' adaptor carrying 12 random nucleotides. At least 2.5 million CDR3-containing paired-end reads were obtained from each sample. First-strand cDNA synthesis was performed from all RNA using the Mint cDNA synthesis kit, with priming by a TRBC-specific oligonucleotide. Following uracil-DNA glycosylase treatment, all cDNA underwent a first 18-cycle PCR with the universal primers M1SS and BC2_uni_R. Under the source paper's analysis protocol: Normalization of each sample was performed by random selection of 1 million high-quality reads, each carrying a distinct molecular identifier. Instead of being binned into consensus sequences, reads that shared molecular identifiers were thrown out. MiTCR, with a Q25 quality threshold and the strictest error-elimination algorithm, was used for CDR3 identification, clonotype clustering and error correction. Lower-bound total TCR beta diversity was estimated with a nonparametric unseen species model using Euler transformation. TCRdb applied fastp at Q25 and MiXCR to the public reads, then kept only in-frame beta chains. Rows are combined by CDR3 protein, so each entry shows the most common genes and DNA. TCRdb's processing, not the authors', yielded these V and J calls. For this sample the table gives about 800,000 distinct CDR3 sequences, of which just under 25% were detected only once. The top ten constitute approximately 4% of the sample.

What the study reported, not specific to this receptor: Because donor CMV infection status was unknown, age-related changes in expanded clonotypes were potentially confounded. Bulk unsorted PBMC profiling prevented conclusive comparison of naive and antigen-experienced compartments. Compared with the aged group, more naive CD4+ T cells, fewer expanded clones and increased TCR diversity were shown by the long-lived group, suggesting age selection. As age increased, observed TCR beta diversity per million T cells dropped in a roughly linear way, and a significant reduction was already evident by age about 40. Observed TCR beta diversity correlated strongly with the percentage of naive T cells measured by flow cytometry. Estimates of total diversity based on one million sequenced T cells were regarded as lower bounds and as underestimates.

Concerning this clonotype: There is no known antigen for this receptor. Base qualities are missing; no much larger clone stands one base away.

The same sample was also used in a study of T cells of mothers and their children. In that second paper, the authors write: The donors were nine systemically healthy Caucasian individuals, made up of three mothers and their six children. cDNA synthesis consumed the entire amount of extracted RNA, loaded at around 1.5 ug RNA in each 15 ul reaction. In the second PCR, the M1S primer added sample barcodes and 2-4 random nucleotides. Over 8 million TCR beta CDR3 reads were obtained for each mother, and approximately 2.9 million reads were obtained for each child. In both related and unrelated pairs, thymic selection shapes the output of TCR recombination in a similar way, with inherited differences having only a minor effect. Normalized repertoire overlap in related mother-child pairs was always slightly higher than in unrelated mother-child pairs, but the difference was never significant. With a sensitivity of approximately 96 clones per million clonotypes, no persistent microchimeric T cell clones were detected. In the study, deep NGS was used to compare the TCR beta repertoires of mothers and children, and features distinguishing related mother-child pairs from unrelated individuals were sought. On average, the children were approximately 12 +/- 4 years old, while the mothers were about 40 +/- 4 years old. After adapters were ligated using NEBNext reagents, the libraries underwent 100+100 nt paired-end sequencing on an Illumina HiSeq 2000. To avoid cross-contamination, the mother libraries and the child libraries were prepared a month apart and sequenced in separate runs. Between 500,000 and 2,000,000 distinct TCR beta clonotypes were identified per donor. Naive TCR beta clonotypes were estimated from low-frequency clonotypes matched to each donor's FACS-determined naive share, without sorting.

Sequenced: blood. The origin of this receptor is a boy younger than 18 in good health.

The CDR3: CASSLTGGAHTGELFF. The nucleotide sequence is TGTGCCAGCAGTTTAACAGGGGGCGCTCACACCGGGGAGCTGTTTTTT. The chain employs TRBV5-6 and TRBJ2-2, and 9 junctional nucleotides match TRBD1. Including cysteine and phenylalanine, the CDR3 has 16 amino acids. This entry keeps only the CDR3 DNA: 48 bases, framed from base 1. For this chain, trimming is 5 bases at the V end and 3 bases at the J end, and the number of junction bases without a gene match is 8. CDR1 is given as SGHDT and CDR2 as YYEEEE, both from the germline V gene.